This T cell receptor beta chain was retrieved from a study of T cell responses to AZD1222 COVID-19 vaccine. Deletions cut 3 bases from V and 1 base from J, with 8 bases between. The CDR3 runs 13 residues. CDR1 SGHRS and CDR2 YFSETQ come from the germline V gene. Sequencing used immunoSEQ multiplex PCR; TCRdb keeps in-frame clones, though not all of them. The sample carries under 75,000 clones, 85% recorded once. The sample holds one count of this clone. Source: peripheral blood, taken on day 0 of AZD1222 vaccination. The gene calls are TRBV5-1 and TRBJ2-7; D remains unclear. This receptor was obtained from an adult in good health. This chain's CDR3 is CASSYLSSYEQYF. The CDR3 bases are TGCGCCAGCAGCTACCTCTCTTCCTACGAGCAGTACTTC. The full variable domain, rest sourced from reference TRBV5-1 and TRBJ2-7, is KAGVTQTPRYLIKTRGQQVTLSCSPISGHRSVSWYQQTPGQGLQFLFEYFSETQRNKGNFPGRFSGRQFSNSRSEMNVSTLELGDSALYLCASSYLSSYEQYFGPGTRLTVT.